The present T cell receptor beta chain was sequenced within a study of cytomegalovirus exposure and HLA in healthy donors. Healthy people donating bone marrow made up the donors. This PCR relied on a set of 60 Vbeta primers and 13 Jbeta primers. Some clones are missing from TCRdb's copy, which holds only in-frame ones; the method was immunoSEQ multiplex PCR. The profile shows about 170,000 clones, roughly 73% of them singletons. Turning to this clone: Its antigen is unknown.

Findings and caveats of the study: In a later analysis, 17,000 or so TCR beta sequences were associated with HLA alleles at 0.05 false discovery rate. In an earlier analysis, about 87% or about 30%: the productive usage of most TCR beta V segments. Excluded were some V segments that proved indistinguishable, including TRBV6-2 and TRBV6-3.

Germline V gives CDR1 LGHNA, CDR2 YSLEER. Trimming shortened V by 0 bases and J by 8 bases, and 16 bases separated the two germline ends. CDR3 length equals 15 residues. The sample taken for sequencing was PBMCs. The chain is built from TRBV4-3 and TRBJ1-2, with unresolved D. This receptor was obtained from a female donor in good health and CMV-seronegative. The CDR3, as DNA: TGCGCCAGCAGCCAAGAAAGCCGCCAGGAAATCGGCTACACCTTC. Its protein is CASSQESRQEIGYTF.